This TCR beta chain stems from a study of beta chain features in type 1 diabetes. Overall study results and limits: TCRB CDR3s were moderately but significantly shorter in Type 1 diabetes patients in all four CD4+ subsets.

Remarks on this clone: The antigen is undetermined.

Sequenced material consisted of expressed TCRB transcripts (all of the isolated RNA was reverse transcribed). The protocol was immunoSEQ multiplex PCR, while the TCRdb copy is restricted to in-frame clones and leaves out a portion. This sample has hundreds of thousands of clones; 15% occur once, and the top ten carry 0.015%. CDR1 SNHLY and CDR2 FYNNEI come from the germline V gene. The V gene lost 6 bases and the J gene lost 4 bases, with 13 bases spanning the gap. The CDR3 covers 14 residues. The origin of this receptor is a young man with type 1 diabetes. Sequenced sample: naive CD4+ T cells from blood. This chain uses TRBV2 with TRBJ1-3; possible D gene TRBD1, 5 bases. The CDR3 protein is CASSTGISGNTIYF. The CDR3 DNA sequence: TGTGCCAGCAGCACAGGCATTAGCGGAAACACCATATATTTT. Complete variable domain (other parts from reference TRBV2 and TRBJ1-3): EPEVTQTPSHQVTQMGQEVILRCVPISNHLYFYWYRQILGQKVEFLVSFYNNEISEKSEIFDDQFSVERPDGSNFTLKIRSTKLEDSAMYFCASSTGISGNTIYFGEGSWLTVV.